This T cell receptor (beta chain) stems from a study of T-cell reconstitution after alpha-beta-depleted transplantation in children listed by TCRdb under 2016. Turning to the overall study: Using TCR repertoire profiling, the study quantitatively followed how T-cell immune reconstitution unfolded in children after TCRalphabeta/CD19-depleted allogeneic hematopoietic cell transplantation.

This clonotype was found many times. There is no known antigen for this receptor. No base quality values were provided; no much bigger clone lies one nucleotide off. Unmatched junction bases come to 8, with V trimmed by 3 bases and J by 1 base. The CDR3 sequence holds 16 residues, the cysteine and phenylalanine included. The entry retains the CDR3 DNA only, 48 bases that are in frame from base 1. Sequences SGHRS (CDR1) and YFSETQ (CDR2) are obtained from the germline V gene. Library preparation used PCR. Sequencing took place on an Illumina HiSeq 2500. TCR library preparation used molecular barcoding, with unique molecular identifiers applied to normalize quantification of the TCRbeta repertoire. The raw public reads went through TCRdb reprocessing: fastp at Q25, MiXCR clone calling, in-frame beta chains kept. Rows are unified per CDR3 protein, each entry keeping the most common DNA and genes. The sample table records more than 550,000 distinct CDR3 sequences; more than 9% of these occur just once. The ten biggest clones cover 3.5% to 5% of the sample.

The material was PBMCs from the stem cell graft donor, obtained from the stem cell graft. The V gene is TRBV5-1 and the J gene is TRBJ1-1; 8 bases in the junction line up with TRBD1. The receptor was isolated from a human donor who donated a stem cell graft to a child with acute myeloid leukemia. The CDR3 reads CASSYSTGETNTEAFF. The DNA sequence reads TGCGCCAGCAGCTATTCGACAGGGGAAACGAACACTGAAGCTTTCTTT.